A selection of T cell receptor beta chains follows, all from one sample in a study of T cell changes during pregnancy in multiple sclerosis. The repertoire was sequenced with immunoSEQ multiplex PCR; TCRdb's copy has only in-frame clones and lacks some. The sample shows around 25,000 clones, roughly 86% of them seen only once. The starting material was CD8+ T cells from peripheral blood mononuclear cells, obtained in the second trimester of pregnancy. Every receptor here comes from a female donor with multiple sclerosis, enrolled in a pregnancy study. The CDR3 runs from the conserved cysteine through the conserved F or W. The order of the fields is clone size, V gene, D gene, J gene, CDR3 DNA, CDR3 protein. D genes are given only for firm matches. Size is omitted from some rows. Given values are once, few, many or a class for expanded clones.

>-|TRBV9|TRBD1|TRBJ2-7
TGTGCCAGCAGCGTTGGACAGGGAAGGCCCTACGAGCAGTACTTC
CASSVGQGRPYEQYF
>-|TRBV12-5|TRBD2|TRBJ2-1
TGTGCTAGTACTAGCGGGGGGGCCTCCTACAATGAGCAGTTCTTC
CASTSGGASYNEQFF
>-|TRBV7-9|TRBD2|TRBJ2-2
TGTGCCAGCAGCTTAAGAGTAGCGGGGGGAGTCACCGGGGAGCTGTTTTTT
CASSLRVAGGVTGELFF
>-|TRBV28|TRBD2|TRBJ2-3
TGTGCCAGCAGTAGCCCGACTAGCGGGGGGCTGGATACGCAGTATTTT
CASSSPTSGGLDTQYF
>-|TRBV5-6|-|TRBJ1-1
TGTGCCAGCAGCTTCTGGGGGGGGAACACTGAAGCTTTCTTT
CASSFWGGNTEAFF
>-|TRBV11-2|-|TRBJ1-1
TGTGCCAGCAGCTTAGTAGGAGGGTTGAACACTGAAGCTTTCTTT
CASSLVGGLNTEAFF
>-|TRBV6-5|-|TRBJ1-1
TGTGCCAGCTACCAGGACACTAACACTGAAGCTTTCTTT
CASYQDTNTEAFF
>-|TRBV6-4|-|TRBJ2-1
TGTGCCAGCAGTGCCCCTCAGGATTACAATGAGCAGTTCTTC
CASSAPQDYNEQFF
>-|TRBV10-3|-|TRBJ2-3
TGTGCCATCAGTGACTCCAACCCTAGAGATACGCAGTATTTT
CAISDSNPRDTQYF
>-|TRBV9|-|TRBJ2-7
TGTGCCAGCATCTACCCCGGACTTCGAAACTACGAGCAGTACTTC
CASIYPGLRNYEQYF
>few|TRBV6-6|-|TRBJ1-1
TGTGCCAGCAGTTACTCTGCGGGGATTGAAGCTTTCTTT
CASSYSAGIEAFF
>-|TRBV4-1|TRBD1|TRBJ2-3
TGCGCCAGCAGCCTCGGCAGGGGGCGCGTGGGCACAGATACGCAGTATTTT
CASSLGRGRVGTDTQYF
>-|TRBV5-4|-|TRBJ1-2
TGTGCCAGCAGCGGAGAGAGCGTCACAGGCACGATCCACTATGGCTACACCTTC
CASSGESVTGTIHYGYTF
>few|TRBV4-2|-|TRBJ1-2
TGTGCCAGCAGCCAAGAAGGGGATTGGTATGGCTACACCTTC
CASSQEGDWYGYTF
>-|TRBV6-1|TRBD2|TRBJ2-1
TGTGCCAGCATCCAAAGCGGGGGGTGGAATGAGCAGTTCTTC
CASIQSGGWNEQFF
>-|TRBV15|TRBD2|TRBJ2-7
TGTGCCACCAGCAGAGGACTAGCGGGGGCCTACGAGCAGTACTTC
CATSRGLAGAYEQYF
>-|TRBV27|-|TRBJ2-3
TGTGCCAGCAGTTTAGGGGCAAGCACAGATACGCAGTATTTT
CASSLGASTDTQYF
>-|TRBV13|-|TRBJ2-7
TGTGCCAGCAGCCTTACGACAGCAAATGCGCCCTACGAGCAGTACTTC
CASSLTTANAPYEQYF
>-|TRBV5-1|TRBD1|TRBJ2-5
TGCGCCAGCAGCTGGGACAGGGTGTCGGAGACCCAGTACTTC
CASSWDRVSETQYF
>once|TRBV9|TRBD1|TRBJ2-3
TGTGCCAGCAGCTTAGGGGGAACAGGGGGTCTCCATACGCAGTATTTT
CASSLGGTGGLHTQYF
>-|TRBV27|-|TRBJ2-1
TGTGCCAGCAGTTTATCAGGGGAGGTAACAAATGAGCAGTTCTTC
CASSLSGEVTNEQFF
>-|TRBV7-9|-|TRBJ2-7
TGTGCCAGCAGCAGAAAGAGTGGCGAGCAGTACTTC
CASSRKSGEQYF
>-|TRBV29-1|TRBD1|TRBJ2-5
TGCAGCGTTGACGGCAAGTCCCGGGACAGAGAGACCCAGTACTTC
CSVDGKSRDRETQYF
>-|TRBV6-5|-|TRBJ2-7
TGTGCCAGCAGTTACGGCGCGGCCAGCTCCTACGAGCAGTACTTC
CASSYGAASSYEQYF
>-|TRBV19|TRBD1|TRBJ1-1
TGTGCCAGTAGCCAGACTCTGAGGGACAGGGTGGTTACTGAAGCTTTCTTT
CASSQTLRDRVVTEAFF
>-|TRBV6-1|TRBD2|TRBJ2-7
TGTGCCAGCAGCCACTCCGGGACGGGGGGCTACGAGCAGTACTTC
CASSHSGTGGYEQYF
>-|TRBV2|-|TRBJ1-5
TGTGCCAGCAGTGGAGAGGGCAGCGGAGGAAATCAGCCCCAGCATTTT
CASSGEGSGGNQPQHF
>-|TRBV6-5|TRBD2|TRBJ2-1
TGTGCCAGCAGTCTAGCGGGTTACAATGAGCAGTTCTTC
CASSLAGYNEQFF
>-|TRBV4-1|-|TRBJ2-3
TGCGCCAGCAGCCAACTGGGACACGACACAGATACGCAGTATTTT
CASSQLGHDTDTQYF
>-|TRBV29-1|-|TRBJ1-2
TGCAGCGCCTTGGACAGAGAGGACTATGGCTACACCTTC
CSALDREDYGYTF
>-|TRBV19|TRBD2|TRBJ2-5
TGTGCCAGTAGTATTAGCGGGGACTATGGGGAGACCCAGTACTTC
CASSISGDYGETQYF
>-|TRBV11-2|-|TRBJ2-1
TGTGCCAGCAGCAATCAGGGGAATGAGCAGTTCTTC
CASSNQGNEQFF
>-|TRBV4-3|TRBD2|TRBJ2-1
TGCGCCAGCAGCCAGGGACTAGCGGCCAATGAGCAGTTCTTC
CASSQGLAANEQFF
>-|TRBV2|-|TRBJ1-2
TGTGCCAGCACCCTAGGACTAGTTGGCTACACCTTC
CASTLGLVGYTF
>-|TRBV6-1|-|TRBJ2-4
TGTGCCAGCAGTGAAGAGGCAGGGGGGTCCAAAAACATTCAGTACTTC
CASSEEAGGSKNIQYF
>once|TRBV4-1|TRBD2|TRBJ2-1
TGCGCCAGCAGCCAAGATTGGGGGGGCAATGAGCAGTTCTTC
CASSQDWGGNEQFF
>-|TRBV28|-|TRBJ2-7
TGTGCCAGCAGTTGGACTCCCTCCTACGAGCAGTACTTC
CASSWTPSYEQYF
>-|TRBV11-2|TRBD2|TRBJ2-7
TGTGCCAGCAGCTTAGTGGAGGATTCTAGCGGGGGGATCTACGAGCAGTACTTC
CASSLVEDSSGGIYEQYF
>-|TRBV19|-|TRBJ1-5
TGTGCCAGTAGTATTGGTCAGGCCAATCAGCCCCAGCATTTT
CASSIGQANQPQHF
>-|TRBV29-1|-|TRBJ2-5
TGCAGCGTTGTAGTGGCAGGGTCAGAGACCCAGTACTTC
CSVVVAGSETQYF
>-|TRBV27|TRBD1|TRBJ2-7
TGTGCCAGCAAAAGGACAGGGGTTAACCACGAGCAGTACTTC
CASKRTGVNHEQYF